The rows below give T cell receptor beta chains drawn from one sample of a study of blood T cell repertoires in COVID-19. Profiling relied on immunoSEQ multiplex PCR, and the TCRdb table lists in-frame clones only, not all of them. The table includes some 49,000 clones, about 85% detected once. What was sequenced was peripheral blood. These receptors all stem from a human donor in a cohort sampled during active COVID-19. The CDR3 runs from the conserved cysteine through the conserved F or W. Fields, in order: CDR3 length, V gene, D gene, CDR3 protein. D genes are given only for firm matches.

CDR3 length: 13; V gene: TRBV7-9; D gene: -; CDR3 protein: CASSFWENYGYTF
CDR3 length: 16; V gene: TRBV25-1; D gene: TRBD1; CDR3 protein: CASSPPGDRGYSPLHF
CDR3 length: 15; V gene: TRBV5-1; D gene: TRBD2; CDR3 protein: CASSLLEGGPHEQFF
CDR3 length: 14; V gene: TRBV5-1; D gene: TRBD2; CDR3 protein: CASSPGLAGELQFF
CDR3 length: 13; V gene: TRBV3-1/TRBV3-2; D gene: -; CDR3 protein: CASSESVNTEAFF
CDR3 length: 9; V gene: TRBV7-6; D gene: -; CDR3 protein: CATGLEQFF
CDR3 length: 11; V gene: TRBV2; D gene: -; CDR3 protein: CASGQPYEQYF
CDR3 length: 16; V gene: TRBV5-1; D gene: -; CDR3 protein: CASSLTQGRRGNEQFF
CDR3 length: 12; V gene: TRBV28; D gene: TRBD2; CDR3 protein: CASGWNREDKYF
CDR3 length: 14; V gene: TRBV3-1/TRBV3-2; D gene: -; CDR3 protein: CASSQGLGSTEQFF
CDR3 length: 14; V gene: TRBV9; D gene: TRBD2; CDR3 protein: CASNIAGGADTQYF
CDR3 length: 15; V gene: TRBV18; D gene: TRBD1; CDR3 protein: CASSGRDREIAEAFF
CDR3 length: 14; V gene: TRBV27; D gene: -; CDR3 protein: CASSLSGTSYGYTF
CDR3 length: 13; V gene: TRBV5-4; D gene: TRBD1; CDR3 protein: CASSSDRGLEQYF
CDR3 length: 13; V gene: TRBV6-6; D gene: -; CDR3 protein: CASSLAGHQPQHF
CDR3 length: 15; V gene: TRBV6-6; D gene: TRBD2; CDR3 protein: CASRHRSGSSYEQYF
CDR3 length: 16; V gene: TRBV30; D gene: -; CDR3 protein: CAWSVRLSGYTDTQYF
CDR3 length: 16; V gene: TRBV13; D gene: TRBD2; CDR3 protein: CASSSRTSGSRDEQFF
CDR3 length: 19; V gene: TRBV28; D gene: TRBD2; CDR3 protein: CASSLGVVLTSGKAYEQYF
CDR3 length: 11; V gene: TRBV9; D gene: -; CDR3 protein: CASSGTGEQYF
CDR3 length: 15; V gene: TRBV9; D gene: TRBD2; CDR3 protein: CASSVDGTSQETQYF
CDR3 length: 14; V gene: TRBV27; D gene: TRBD1; CDR3 protein: CASSATGGGYGYTF
CDR3 length: 14; V gene: TRBV18; D gene: -; CDR3 protein: CASSLSLSTDTQYF
CDR3 length: 16; V gene: TRBV29-1; D gene: TRBD2; CDR3 protein: CSVEEELAGGTETQYF
CDR3 length: 14; V gene: TRBV6-5; D gene: -; CDR3 protein: CASRTTQGIYGYTF
CDR3 length: 13; V gene: TRBV18; D gene: -; CDR3 protein: CASSPDLNTEAFF
CDR3 length: 17; V gene: TRBV14; D gene: -; CDR3 protein: CASSHPLGGTYTDTQYF
CDR3 length: 17; V gene: TRBV7-9; D gene: -; CDR3 protein: CASSYSRPFSSGNTIYF
CDR3 length: 16; V gene: TRBV7-2; D gene: TRBD2; CDR3 protein: CASSLGTSGTYNEQFF
CDR3 length: 13; V gene: TRBV6-4; D gene: -; CDR3 protein: CASSPLRGNTIYF
CDR3 length: 14; V gene: TRBV18; D gene: -; CDR3 protein: CASSPGTVSYEQYF
CDR3 length: 13; V gene: TRBV5-1; D gene: -; CDR3 protein: CASSSTGIYGYTF
CDR3 length: 15; V gene: TRBV5-4; D gene: TRBD2; CDR3 protein: CASSLAGTNSYEQYF
CDR3 length: 15; V gene: TRBV5-4; D gene: -; CDR3 protein: CASSLSGRGGDTQYF
CDR3 length: 11; V gene: TRBV2; D gene: -; CDR3 protein: CASSYDTEAFF
CDR3 length: 14; V gene: TRBV11-2; D gene: -; CDR3 protein: CASSWGGANYGYTF
CDR3 length: 18; V gene: TRBV7-6; D gene: TRBD2; CDR3 protein: CASSLDTRLAVGYYEQYF
CDR3 length: 13; V gene: TRBV19; D gene: TRBD1; CDR3 protein: CASETGGGYGYTF
CDR3 length: 13; V gene: TRBV28; D gene: TRBD2; CDR3 protein: CASSKAGGYEQYF
CDR3 length: 15; V gene: TRBV7-3; D gene: TRBD2; CDR3 protein: CASSLTSGSAETQYF
CDR3 length: 19; V gene: TRBV28; D gene: TRBD2; CDR3 protein: CASRPLTGLAGGRTGELFF
CDR3 length: 16; V gene: TRBV27; D gene: TRBD2; CDR3 protein: CASSFLGTSVVNEQFF
CDR3 length: 12; V gene: TRBV10-3; D gene: -; CDR3 protein: CAISQDRHEQYF
CDR3 length: 15; V gene: TRBV5-6; D gene: -; CDR3 protein: CASTQGSQTNEKLFF
CDR3 length: 15; V gene: TRBV5-1; D gene: -; CDR3 protein: CASSKNGQAGETQYF
CDR3 length: 15; V gene: TRBV16; D gene: TRBD1; CDR3 protein: CASSQLTGGLQPQHF
CDR3 length: 14; V gene: TRBV27; D gene: TRBD2; CDR3 protein: CASSATSGAYEQYF
CDR3 length: 14; V gene: TRBV28; D gene: TRBD1; CDR3 protein: CASSPNRGLDEQYF
CDR3 length: 16; V gene: TRBV6-5; D gene: -; CDR3 protein: CASSYTQGLGHYEQYF
CDR3 length: 15; V gene: TRBV27; D gene: -; CDR3 protein: CASRPTAGTPYGYTF